This is a list of T cell receptor beta chains from one sample in a study of response to subunit inactivated influenza vaccine. One entry per CDR3 protein, called by TCRdb with MiXCR from the RT-PCR reads. The data show 650,000 or so distinct CDR3 sequences, 14% seen once. This sample comprised PBMCs from blood, obtained 14 to 15 days before vaccination. These TCRs come from a man in his fifties who received an inactivated influenza vaccine. CDR3s include the opening cysteine and the closing phenylalanine or tryptophan. D genes are given only for firm matches. Only part of the rows carry a size: once, few, many, or a class if the clone is expanded.

clone size,D gene,V gene,J gene,CDR3 DNA,CDR3 protein
NA,NA,TRBV10-2,TRBJ2-2,TGCGCCACTAAAGCCTCCGAATTCGGGGAGCTGTTTTTT,CATKASEFGELFF
NA,TRBD1,TRBV6-5,TRBJ1-1,TGTGCCAGCAGCCAGACAGGGGAGGCTTTCTTT,CASSQTGEAFF
few,TRBD2,TRBV5-1,TRBJ2-1,TGCGCCAGCAGCTTGGTTAGCGGGAGGTCCTACAATGAGCAGTTCTTC,CASSLVSGRSYNEQFF
few,TRBD1,TRBV5-1,TRBJ2-1,TGCGCCAGCAGCTCCCACCCGAGACTGGACAGGGAGGACTACAATGAGCAGTTCTTC,CASSSHPRLDREDYNEQFF
few,TRBD2,TRBV7-2,TRBJ2-1,TGTGCCAGCAGCCTCCGTTGGTTAGCGGGAGGTGAAGATGAGCAGTTCTTC,CASSLRWLAGGEDEQFF
NA,TRBD1,TRBV6-5,TRBJ2-7,TGTGCCAGCAGTTCGATCAGGGGGCCGTACTCCTACGAGCAGTACTTC,CASSSIRGPYSYEQYF
many,TRBD1,TRBV29-1,TRBJ2-3,TGCAGCGTTCCCACCGGGACAGGGAACACAGATACGCAGTATTTT,CSVPTGTGNTDTQYF
NA,NA,TRBV27,TRBJ2-3,TGTGCCAGCAGTGTTAACAAAGTCTCTAGCACAGATACGCAGTATTTT,CASSVNKVSSTDTQYF
NA,NA,TRBV12-3/TRBV12-4,TRBJ1-6,TGTGCCAGCAGGGTAGACAGTGTTAATTCACCCCTCCACTTT,CASRVDSVNSPLHF
few,NA,TRBV12-3/TRBV12-4,TRBJ2-2,TGTGCCAGCAGGATCTCTACAGTTAACACCGGGGAGCTGTTTTTT,CASRISTVNTGELFF
NA,NA,TRBV12-3/TRBV12-4,TRBJ2-5,TGTGCCAGCAGTTCCGTATTTGGGTCCATGGGCCAAGAGACCCAGTACTTC,CASSSVFGSMGQETQYF
NA,NA,TRBV2,TRBJ1-6,TGTGCCAGCAGTCCCCCGGGAGCCTATAATTCACCCCTCCACTTT,CASSPPGAYNSPLHF
few,NA,TRBV2,TRBJ2-3,TGTGCCACCCAACCCCGGGACTTCTTCACAGATACGCAGTATTTT,CATQPRDFFTDTQYF
NA,NA,TRBV5-5,TRBJ2-1,TGTGCCAGCAGCTTGTCGGCTTTCGGGGACCCGTTCTTC,CASSLSAFGDPFF
NA,TRBD1,TRBV12-3/TRBV12-4,TRBJ2-1,TGTGCCAGCGGGGGACAGATCAATGAGCAGTTCTTC,CASGGQINEQFF
few,TRBD2,TRBV2,TRBJ2-1,TGTGCCAGCAGGGGACTAGCGGGAGGTTTTTACAATGAGCAGTTCTTC,CASRGLAGGFYNEQFF
NA,NA,TRBV25-1,TRBJ2-2,TGTGCCAGCAGTCGAAGGGGCAGTGGCACCGGGGAGCTGTTTTTT,CASSRRGSGTGELFF
many,NA,TRBV5-5,TRBJ1-2,TGTGCCAGCAGCTTGGTGGCTCGGCTTACAACTAACTATGGCTACACCTTC,CASSLVARLTTNYGYTF
many,TRBD1,TRBV6-1,TRBJ1-1,TGTGCCAGCAGTATCCCGGGACAGATCACTGAAGCTTTCTTT,CASSIPGQITEAFF
NA,NA,TRBV20-1,TRBJ1-5,TGCAGTGCAGTCCGAGGGGCGAGCAATCAGCCCCAGCATTTT,CSAVRGASNQPQHF
few,TRBD1,TRBV19,TRBJ1-1,TGTGCCAGTAGTATAAGACCGGGACAGGCATTGATCCCTGAAGCTTTCTTT,CASSIRPGQALIPEAFF
NA,NA,TRBV6-2/TRBV6-3,TRBJ2-7,TGTGCCAGCAACCGTGGGAGGGGGGGCAGCACCTACGAGCAGTACTTC,CASNRGRGGSTYEQYF
NA,TRBD1,TRBV20-1,TRBJ2-2,TGCAGTGCTAGAGATCAAGGACAGGGGGCGTACGGGGAGCTGTTTTTT,CSARDQGQGAYGELFF
few,NA,TRBV19,TRBJ2-5,TGTGCCAGTAGTATAGATCTTTGGACTCAAGAGACCCAGTACTTC,CASSIDLWTQETQYF
NA,TRBD2,TRBV4-1,TRBJ2-5,TGCGCCAGCAGCCAAGAAGAGGCGACTAGCGGGGGACTGTACCAAGAGACCCAGTACTTC,CASSQEEATSGGLYQETQYF
many,NA,TRBV5-1,TRBJ2-1,TGCGCCAGCGGCCCAACTGGGAGCTCCTACAATGAGCAGTTCTTC,CASGPTGSSYNEQFF
few,NA,TRBV5-5,TRBJ2-3,TGTGCCAGCAGCTTTGACCCAATCGTCAGCACAGATACGCAGTATTTT,CASSFDPIVSTDTQYF
many,NA,TRBV12-3/TRBV12-4,TRBJ2-6,TGTGCCAGCAGCTCGTCTGGGGCCAACGTCCTGACTTTC,CASSSSGANVLTF
NA,NA,TRBV5-6,TRBJ1-2,TGTGCCAGCAGTCTCAGGGTCTACTATGGCTACACCTTC,CASSLRVYYGYTF
few,NA,TRBV12-3/TRBV12-4,TRBJ2-7,TGTGCCAGCAACTCCCAGGGCCACGAGCAGTACTTC,CASNSQGHEQYF
NA,TRBD2,TRBV15,TRBJ2-5,TGTGCCACCAGAACGGGGGGGGGAGAGACCCAGTACTTC,CATRTGGGETQYF
few,TRBD2,TRBV5-1,TRBJ2-1,TGCGCCAGCAGCGTATGGACTAGCGGGGGGATTAATGAGCAGTTCTTC,CASSVWTSGGINEQFF
few,TRBD1,TRBV19,TRBJ2-5,TGTGCCAGTAGGACAGGGTCGGCTCGCGAGACCCAGTACTTC,CASRTGSARETQYF
few,TRBD1,TRBV6-1,TRBJ1-2,TGTGCCAGCAGGACCGGGACAGCACGCGGCTACACCTTC,CASRTGTARGYTF
NA,NA,TRBV5-1,TRBJ2-7,TGCGCCAGCAGCTTCTTAGCGGTTTCCAATTACGAGCAGTACTTC,CASSFLAVSNYEQYF
many,TRBD2,TRBV20-1,TRBJ2-1,TGCAGTGCTAGAGGGTTGTTAGCGGGGGCCTCCTACAATGAGCAGTTCTTC,CSARGLLAGASYNEQFF
NA,NA,TRBV11-2,TRBJ2-2,TGTGCCAGCAGCCGGTGGGGATTCGACGTCGGGGAGCTGTTTTTT,CASSRWGFDVGELFF
NA,NA,TRBV6-5,TRBJ1-5,TGTGCCAGCAGTTTTAGAAGCAATCAGCCCCAGCATTTT,CASSFRSNQPQHF
NA,TRBD1,TRBV15,TRBJ2-1,TGTGCCACCAGCAGAGCGGACAGGGCGCTGGGAGAGGAGCAGTTCTTC,CATSRADRALGEEQFF
few,NA,TRBV12-3/TRBV12-4,TRBJ1-5,TGTGCCAGCAGTCAACCCATGCAGGGAGGGAATGATCAGCCCCAGCATTTT,CASSQPMQGGNDQPQHF
many,NA,TRBV7-2,TRBJ2-7,TGTGCCAGCAGCTTAACAGGGACCCAAGATCAGTACTTC,CASSLTGTQDQYF
few,NA,TRBV4-3,TRBJ2-2,TGCGCCAGCAGCCAAAGAATACTAAGCCCCGGGGAGCTGTTTTTT,CASSQRILSPGELFF
NA,TRBD2,TRBV28,TRBJ2-3,TGTGCCAGCAGGCCTACCCTCCAGGGACTAGCGGGAGGGCTAGACACGCAGTATTTT,CASRPTLQGLAGGLDTQYF
NA,NA,TRBV6-6,TRBJ2-7,TGTGCCAGCGCGAGATCCTACGAGCAGTACTTC,CASARSYEQYF
few,TRBD2,TRBV6-6,TRBJ2-3,TGTGCCACCTTTGGGGGGGTCGGAGATACGCAGTATTTT,CATFGGVGDTQYF
NA,NA,TRBV27,TRBJ2-7,TGTGCCAGCAGTTTTGGTCACCCGGGGTCCTCCTACGAGCAGTACTTC,CASSFGHPGSSYEQYF
NA,NA,TRBV9,TRBJ2-2,TGTGCCAGCACCGTAGAGCCGGGACCGACCGGGGAGCTGTTTTTT,CASTVEPGPTGELFF
few,NA,TRBV28,TRBJ1-5,TGTGCCAGCAGTCGCGCAGGGAATCGGGATCAGCCCCAGCATTTT,CASSRAGNRDQPQHF
few,NA,TRBV15,TRBJ2-3,TGTGCCACCAGAACAGGGCGGGGAGATTCGGATACGCAGTATTTT,CATRTGRGDSDTQYF
many,NA,TRBV29-1,TRBJ2-1,TGCAGCGTTGGGGGGCTAGCAGTTAGCTCCTACAATGAGCAGTTCTTC,CSVGGLAVSSYNEQFF
NA,TRBD1,TRBV7-9,TRBJ2-7,TGTGCCAGCAGCACTGGACAGGGGGCGCTGGGAGAGCAGTACTTC,CASSTGQGALGEQYF
NA,NA,TRBV20-1,TRBJ1-5,TGCAGTACTAGCACCGGGGCTATCGGCAATCAGCCCCAGCATTTT,CSTSTGAIGNQPQHF
NA,NA,TRBV4-2,TRBJ1-1,TGTGCCAGCAGCCAAGTCTCGGGATTGAACACTGAAGCTTTCTTT,CASSQVSGLNTEAFF
few,NA,TRBV5-5,TRBJ1-1,TGTGCCAGCAGCTTGGCCGGGGGACGCCCCGGGGGTGAAGCTTTCTTT,CASSLAGGRPGGEAFF
NA,NA,TRBV6-5,TRBJ2-5,TGTGCCAGCAGTACTAACGCTCTAGGTCACGCAGAGACCCAGTACTTC,CASSTNALGHAETQYF
NA,TRBD1,TRBV12-3/TRBV12-4,TRBJ1-1,TGTGCCAGCAGGCTTGACAGGGGCACTGAAGCTTTCTTT,CASRLDRGTEAFF
many,TRBD2,TRBV20-1,TRBJ2-3,TGCAGTGCTAGAGCCACTAGCGGGGGGGCGATCACAGATACGCAGTATTTT,CSARATSGGAITDTQYF
few,NA,TRBV4-3,TRBJ2-7,TGCGCCAGCAGCCAAGATCCCAGCTCCTACGAGCAGTACTTC,CASSQDPSSYEQYF
NA,TRBD1,TRBV12-3/TRBV12-4,TRBJ2-4,TGTGCCAGCGGGACAGGGACGTCCAAAAACATTCAGTACTTC,CASGTGTSKNIQYF